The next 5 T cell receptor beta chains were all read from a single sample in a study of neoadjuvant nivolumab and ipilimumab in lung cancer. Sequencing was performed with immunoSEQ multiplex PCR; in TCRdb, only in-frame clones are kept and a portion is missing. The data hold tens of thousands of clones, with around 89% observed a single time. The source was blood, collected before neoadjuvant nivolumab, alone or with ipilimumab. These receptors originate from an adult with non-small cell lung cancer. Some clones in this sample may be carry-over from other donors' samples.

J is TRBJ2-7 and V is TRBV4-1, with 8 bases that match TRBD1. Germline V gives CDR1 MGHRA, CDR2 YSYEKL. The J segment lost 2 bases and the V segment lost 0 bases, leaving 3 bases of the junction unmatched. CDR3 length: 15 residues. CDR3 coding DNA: TGCGCCAGCAGCCAAGAGGACAGGGTCACCTACGAGCAGTACTTC. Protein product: CASSQEDRVTYEQYF.

CDR3 amino acids: CASSPDAATDTQYF. The CDR3, as DNA: TGTGCCAGCTCACCAGACGCAGCAACAGATACGCAGTATTTT. This sequence joins TRBV18 and TRBJ2-3; no firm D call. The CDR3 is 14 amino acids. CDR1 KGHSH and CDR2 LQKENI come from the germline V gene. Trimming pared 2 bases from V and 3 bases from J, leaving 9 bases between.

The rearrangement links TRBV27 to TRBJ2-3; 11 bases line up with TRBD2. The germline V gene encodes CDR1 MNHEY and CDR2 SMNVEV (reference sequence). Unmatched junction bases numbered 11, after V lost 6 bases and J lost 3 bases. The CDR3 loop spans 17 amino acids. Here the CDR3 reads CASSLYTSGRWTDTQYF. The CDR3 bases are TGTGCCAGCAGCCTCTACACTAGCGGGAGATGGACAGATACGCAGTATTTT.

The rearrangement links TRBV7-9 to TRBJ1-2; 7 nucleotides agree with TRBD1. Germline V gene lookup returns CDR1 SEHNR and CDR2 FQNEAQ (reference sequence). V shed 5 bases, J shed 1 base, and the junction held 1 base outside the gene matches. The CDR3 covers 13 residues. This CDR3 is CASSRDSNYGYTF. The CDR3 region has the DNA TGTGCCAGCAGCCGGGACAGTAACTATGGCTACACCTTC.

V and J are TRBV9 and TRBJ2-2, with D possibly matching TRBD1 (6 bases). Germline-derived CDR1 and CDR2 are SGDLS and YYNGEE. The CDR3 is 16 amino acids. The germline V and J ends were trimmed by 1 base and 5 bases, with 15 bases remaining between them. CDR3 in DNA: TGTGCCAGCAGCGTACATGCAGGGGAAGGGACCGGGGAGCTGTTTTTT. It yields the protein CASSVHAGEGTGELFF.